The 2 T cell receptor beta chains reported below all come from one sample, sequenced in a study of T cell responses to AZD1222 COVID-19 vaccine. Profiling relied on immunoSEQ multiplex PCR, and the TCRdb table lists in-frame clones only, not all of them. The data contain about 120,000 clones, approximately 90% of them singletons. The starting material was peripheral blood, obtained on day 0 of AZD1222 vaccination. Every receptor here comes from an adult in good health.

V usage is TRBV15 and J usage is TRBJ2-5; D may be TRBD1 (5 bases). V lost 4 bases to trimming and J lost 1 base, with 13 bases between them. The CDR3 spans 15 residues. Looked up from germline, CDR1 is LNHNV and CDR2 is YYDKDF (reference sequence). The CDR3 loop reads CATSTRTGVQETQYF. CDR3 DNA sequence: TGTGCCACCAGCACCCGAACAGGAGTCCAAGAGACCCAGTACTTC.

This sequence joins TRBV7-9 and TRBJ2-7; tentatively, D is TRBD1 or TRBD2 (5 bases each). CDR1 is SEHNR, CDR2 FQNEAQ, per germline (reference sequence). Trimming pared 5 bases from V and 3 bases from J, leaving 11 bases between. CDR3 length: 13 amino acids. For the CDR3, the DNA is TGTGCCAGCAGCACCGGGACCTTCTACGAGCAGTACTTC. Translated: CASSTGTFYEQYF.